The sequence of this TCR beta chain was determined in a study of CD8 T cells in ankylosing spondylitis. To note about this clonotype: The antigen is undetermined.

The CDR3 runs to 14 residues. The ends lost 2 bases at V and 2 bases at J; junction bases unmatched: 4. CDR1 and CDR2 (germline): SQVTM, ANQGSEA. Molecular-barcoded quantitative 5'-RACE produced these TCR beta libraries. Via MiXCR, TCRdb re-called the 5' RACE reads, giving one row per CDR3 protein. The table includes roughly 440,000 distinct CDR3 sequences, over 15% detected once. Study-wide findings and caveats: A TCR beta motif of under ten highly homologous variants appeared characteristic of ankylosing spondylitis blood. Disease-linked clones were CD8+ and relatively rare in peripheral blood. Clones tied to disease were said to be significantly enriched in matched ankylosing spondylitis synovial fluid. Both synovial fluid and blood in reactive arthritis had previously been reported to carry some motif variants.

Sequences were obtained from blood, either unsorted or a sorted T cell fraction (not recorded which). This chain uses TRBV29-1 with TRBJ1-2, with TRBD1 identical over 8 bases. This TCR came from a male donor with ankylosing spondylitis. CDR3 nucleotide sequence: TGCAGCGTTGAACCAGGGGGCGCAAACTATGGCTACACCTTC. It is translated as CSVEPGGANYGYTF.